The T cell receptor beta chain described here comes from a study of shared clonotypes between healthy human individuals. Produced via immunoSEQ multiplex PCR; TCRdb's table is partial and in-frame only. Of more than 2,000,000 clones in the sample, approximately 92% are singletons; the top ten hold over 0.12%. Germline V gene sequence: CDR1 GTSNPN, CDR2 SVGIG (reference sequence). The V and J ends lost 7 bases and 3 bases respectively, with 16 bases between them. There are 14 residues in the CDR3. The clonotype comes from a man between 18 and 29 years old in good health. The V and J genes are TRBV30 and TRBJ1-3; TRBD1 is a possible D gene (6 bases). Sample: naive CD4+ T cells sorted from blood. This sample's subset: CD45RA+ positively selected. The chain's CDR3 is CASQWGGRGNTIYF. The CDR3, as DNA: TGTGCCTCGCAATGGGGGGGGCGTGGAAACACCATATATTTT. Drawing the rest from reference TRBV30 and TRBJ1-3, the complete variable domain is SQTIHQWPATLVQPVGSPLSLECTVEGTSNPNLYWYRQAAGRGLQLLFYSVGIGQISSEVPQNLSASRPQDRQFILSSKKLLLSDSGFYLCASQWGGRGNTIYFGEGSWLTVV.